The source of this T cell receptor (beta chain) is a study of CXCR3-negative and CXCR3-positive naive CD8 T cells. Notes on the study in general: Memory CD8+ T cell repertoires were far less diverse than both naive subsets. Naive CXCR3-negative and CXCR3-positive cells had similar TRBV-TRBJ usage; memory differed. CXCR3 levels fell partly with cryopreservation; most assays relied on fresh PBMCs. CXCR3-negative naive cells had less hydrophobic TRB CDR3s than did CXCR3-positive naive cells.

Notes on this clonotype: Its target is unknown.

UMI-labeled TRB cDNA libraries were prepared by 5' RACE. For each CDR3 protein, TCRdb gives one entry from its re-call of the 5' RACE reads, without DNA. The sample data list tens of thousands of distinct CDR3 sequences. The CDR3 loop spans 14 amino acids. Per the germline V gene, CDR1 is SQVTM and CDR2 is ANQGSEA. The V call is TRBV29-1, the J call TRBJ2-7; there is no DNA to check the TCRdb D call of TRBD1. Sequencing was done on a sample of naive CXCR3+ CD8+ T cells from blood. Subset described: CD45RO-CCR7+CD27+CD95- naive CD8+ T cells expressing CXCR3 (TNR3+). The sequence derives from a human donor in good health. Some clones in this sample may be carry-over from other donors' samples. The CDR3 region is CSVVRDADTYEQYF.